This T cell receptor (beta chain) was sequenced for a study of cytomegalovirus exposure and HLA in healthy donors. PCR primers comprised 60 Vbeta and 13 Jbeta primers. Only in-frame clones appear in the TCRdb table, and some are missing; sequencing was by immunoSEQ multiplex PCR. The sample totals some 28,000 clones. The V gene's germline CDR1 is SQVTM and CDR2 ANQGSEA. This CDR3 is 17 amino acids long. Trimming at V came to 7 bases and at J to 1 base, leaving 10 bases not matched to a gene. Sequencing was done on a sample of PBMCs. The V and J genes are TRBV29-1 and TRBJ2-3, with 14 bases identical to TRBD2. The source is a man under 40 in good health and CMV-seronegative. CDR3 in DNA: TGCAGCGCCCCCGGGACTAGCGGGAGTCATGGCACAGATACGCAGTATTTT. The encoded protein is CSAPGTSGSHGTDTQYF.